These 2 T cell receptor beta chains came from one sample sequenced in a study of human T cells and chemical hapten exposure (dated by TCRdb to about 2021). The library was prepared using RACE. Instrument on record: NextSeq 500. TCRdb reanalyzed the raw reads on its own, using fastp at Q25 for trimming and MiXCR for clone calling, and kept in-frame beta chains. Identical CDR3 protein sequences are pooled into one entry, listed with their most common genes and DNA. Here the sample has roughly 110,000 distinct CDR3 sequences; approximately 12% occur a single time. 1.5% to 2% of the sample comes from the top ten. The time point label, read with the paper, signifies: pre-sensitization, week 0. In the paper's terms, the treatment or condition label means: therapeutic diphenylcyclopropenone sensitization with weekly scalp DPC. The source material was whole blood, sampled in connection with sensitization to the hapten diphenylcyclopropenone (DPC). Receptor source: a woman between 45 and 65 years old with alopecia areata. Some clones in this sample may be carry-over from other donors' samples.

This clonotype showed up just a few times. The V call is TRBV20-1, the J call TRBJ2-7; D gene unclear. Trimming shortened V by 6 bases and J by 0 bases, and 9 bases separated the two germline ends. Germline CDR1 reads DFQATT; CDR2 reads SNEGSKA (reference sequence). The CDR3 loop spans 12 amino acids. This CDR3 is CSAAELSYEQYF. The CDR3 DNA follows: TGCAGTGCCGCAGAGCTCTCCTACGAGCAGTACTTC.

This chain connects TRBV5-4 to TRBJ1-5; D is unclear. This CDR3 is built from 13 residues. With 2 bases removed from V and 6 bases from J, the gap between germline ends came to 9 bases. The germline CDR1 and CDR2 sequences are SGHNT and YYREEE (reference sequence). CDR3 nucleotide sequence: TGTGCCAGCAGCTTTGGCCCGGGTCAGCCCCAGCATTTT. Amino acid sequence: CASSFGPGQPQHF.